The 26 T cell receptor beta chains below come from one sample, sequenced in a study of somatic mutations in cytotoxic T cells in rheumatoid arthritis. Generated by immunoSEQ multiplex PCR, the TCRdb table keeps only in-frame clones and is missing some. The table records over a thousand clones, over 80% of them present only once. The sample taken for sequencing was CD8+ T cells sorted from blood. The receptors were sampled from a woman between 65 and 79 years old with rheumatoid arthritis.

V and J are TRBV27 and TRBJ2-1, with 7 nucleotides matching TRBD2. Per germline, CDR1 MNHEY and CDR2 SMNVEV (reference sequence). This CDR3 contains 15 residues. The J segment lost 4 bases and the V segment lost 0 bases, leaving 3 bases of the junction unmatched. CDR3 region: CASSLSRTRYNEQFF. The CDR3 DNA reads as TGTGCCAGCAGTTTATCCCGGACTAGGTACAATGAGCAGTTCTTC.

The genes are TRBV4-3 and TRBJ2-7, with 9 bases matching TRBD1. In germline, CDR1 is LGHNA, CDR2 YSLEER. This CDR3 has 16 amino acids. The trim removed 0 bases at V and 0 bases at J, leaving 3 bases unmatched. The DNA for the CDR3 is TGCGCCAGCAGCCAAGAGACAGGGGGGATCTCCTACGAGCAGTACTTC. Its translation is CASSQETGGISYEQYF.

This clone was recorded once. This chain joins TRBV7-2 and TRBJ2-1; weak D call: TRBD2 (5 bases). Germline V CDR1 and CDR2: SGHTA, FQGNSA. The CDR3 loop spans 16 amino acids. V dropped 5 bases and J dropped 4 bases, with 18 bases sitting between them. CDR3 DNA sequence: TGTGCCAGCAGCGGCCCCGGAGCGGCCCTATACAATGAGCAGTTCTTC. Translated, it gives CASSGPGAALYNEQFF.

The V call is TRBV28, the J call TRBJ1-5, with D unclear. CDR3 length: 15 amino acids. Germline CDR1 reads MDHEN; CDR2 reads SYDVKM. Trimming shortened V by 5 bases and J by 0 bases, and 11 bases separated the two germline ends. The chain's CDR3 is CASSGGTYSNQPQHF. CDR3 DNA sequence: TGTGCCAGCAGTGGCGGAACGTATAGCAATCAGCCCCAGCATTTT.

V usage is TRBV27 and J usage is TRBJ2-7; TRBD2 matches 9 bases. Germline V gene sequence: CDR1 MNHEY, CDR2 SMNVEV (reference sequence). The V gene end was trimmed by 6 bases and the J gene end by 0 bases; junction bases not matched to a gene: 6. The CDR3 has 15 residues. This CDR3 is CASSPETSGSYEQYF. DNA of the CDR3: TGTGCCAGCAGCCCAGAGACTAGCGGCTCCTACGAGCAGTACTTC.

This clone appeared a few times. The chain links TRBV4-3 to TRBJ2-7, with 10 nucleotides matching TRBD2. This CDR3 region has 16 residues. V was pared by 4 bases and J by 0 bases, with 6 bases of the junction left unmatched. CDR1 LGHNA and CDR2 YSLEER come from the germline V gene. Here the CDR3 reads CASSPSGRALSYEQYF. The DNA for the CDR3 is TGCGCCAGCAGCCCCAGCGGGAGGGCCCTCTCCTACGAGCAGTACTTC.

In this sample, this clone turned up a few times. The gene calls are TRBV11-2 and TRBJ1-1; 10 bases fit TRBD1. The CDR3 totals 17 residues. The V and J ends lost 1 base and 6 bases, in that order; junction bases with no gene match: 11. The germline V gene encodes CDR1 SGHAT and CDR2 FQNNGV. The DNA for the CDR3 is TGTGCCAGCAGCTTAGGATTTGGGACAGGGGAGGATGCTGAAGCTTTCTTT. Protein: CASSLGFGTGEDAEAFF. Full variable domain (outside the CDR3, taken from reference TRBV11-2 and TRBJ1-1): EAGVAQSPRYKIIEKRQSVAFWCNPISGHATLYWYQQILGQGPKLLIQFQNNGVVDDSQLPKDRFSAERLKGVDSTLKIQPAKLEDSAVYLCASSLGFGTGEDAEAFFGQGTRLTVV.

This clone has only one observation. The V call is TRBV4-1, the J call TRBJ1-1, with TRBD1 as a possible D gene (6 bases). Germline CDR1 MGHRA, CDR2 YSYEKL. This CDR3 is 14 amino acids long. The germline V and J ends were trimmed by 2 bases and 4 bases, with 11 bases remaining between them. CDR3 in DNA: TGCGCCAGCAGCCAAAGGGGGTTACGCACTGAAGCTTTCTTT. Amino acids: CASSQRGLRTEAFF.

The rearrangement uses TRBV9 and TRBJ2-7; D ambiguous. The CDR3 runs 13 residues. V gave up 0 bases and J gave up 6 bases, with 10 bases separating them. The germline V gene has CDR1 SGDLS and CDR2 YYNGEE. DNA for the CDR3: TGTGCCAGCAGCGTAGCTTCAGGTATCGAGCAGTACTTC. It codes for CASSVASGIEQYF.

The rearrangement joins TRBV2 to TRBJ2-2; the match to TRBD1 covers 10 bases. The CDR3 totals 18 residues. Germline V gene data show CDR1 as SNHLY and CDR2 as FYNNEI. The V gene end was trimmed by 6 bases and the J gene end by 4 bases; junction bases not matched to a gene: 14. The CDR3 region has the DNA TGTGCCAGCAGCCATCCGGGACAGGGGAAAGCAAGCACCGGGGAGCTGTTTTTT. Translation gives CASSHPGQGKASTGELFF.

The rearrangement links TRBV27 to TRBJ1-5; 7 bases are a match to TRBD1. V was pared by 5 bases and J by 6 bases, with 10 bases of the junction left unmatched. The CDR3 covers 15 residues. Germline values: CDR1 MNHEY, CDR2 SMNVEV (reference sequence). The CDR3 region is CASSPWTGPSQPQHF. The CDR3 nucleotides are TGTGCCAGCAGTCCCTGGACAGGACCCAGTCAGCCCCAGCATTTT.

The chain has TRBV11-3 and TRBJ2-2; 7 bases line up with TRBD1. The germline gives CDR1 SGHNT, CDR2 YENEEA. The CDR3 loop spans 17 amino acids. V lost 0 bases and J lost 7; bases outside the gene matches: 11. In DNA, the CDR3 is TGTGCCAGCAGCTTAGACTCCGGGACAGAGGGTGGCGGGGAGCTGTTTTTT. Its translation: CASSLDSGTEGGGELFF.

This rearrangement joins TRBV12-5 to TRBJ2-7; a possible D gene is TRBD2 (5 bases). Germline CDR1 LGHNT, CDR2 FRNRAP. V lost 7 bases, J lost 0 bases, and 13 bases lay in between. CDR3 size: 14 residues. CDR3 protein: CASAPISVSYEQYF. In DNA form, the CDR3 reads TGTGCTAGTGCCCCGATTAGCGTCTCCTACGAGCAGTACTTC. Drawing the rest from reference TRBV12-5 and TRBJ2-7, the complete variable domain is DARVTQTPRHKVTEMGQEVTMRCQPILGHNTVFWYRQTMMQGLELLAYFRNRAPLDDSGMPKDRFSAEMPDATLATLKIQPSEPRDSAVYFCASAPISVSYEQYFGPGTRLTVT.

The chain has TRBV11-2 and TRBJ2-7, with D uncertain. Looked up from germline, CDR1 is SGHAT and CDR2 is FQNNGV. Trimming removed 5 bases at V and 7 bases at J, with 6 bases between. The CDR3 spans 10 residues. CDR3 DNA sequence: TGTGCCAGCAGCCTCCGGGAGCAGTACTTC. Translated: CASSLREQYF.

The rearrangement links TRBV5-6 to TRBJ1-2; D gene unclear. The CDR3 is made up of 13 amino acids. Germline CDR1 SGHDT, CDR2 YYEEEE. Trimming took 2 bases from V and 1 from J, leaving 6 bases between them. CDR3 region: CASSFEDNYGYTF. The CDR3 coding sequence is TGTGCCAGCAGCTTTGAGGATAACTATGGCTACACCTTC.

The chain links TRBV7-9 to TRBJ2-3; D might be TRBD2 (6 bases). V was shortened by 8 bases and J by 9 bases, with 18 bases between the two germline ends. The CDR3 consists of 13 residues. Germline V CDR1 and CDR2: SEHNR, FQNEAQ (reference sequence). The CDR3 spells CASRGTGAGTQYF. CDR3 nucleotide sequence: TGTGCCAGCCGCGGGACTGGGGCGGGCACGCAGTATTTT. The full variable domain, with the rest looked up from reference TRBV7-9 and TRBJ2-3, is DTGVSQNPRHKITKRGQNVTFRCDPISEHNRLYWYRQTLGQGPEFLTYFQNEAQLEKSRLLSDRFSAERPKGSFSTLEIQRTEQGDSAMYLCASRGTGAGTQYFGPGTRLTVL.

The CDR3 loop is CASSQVQNYGYTF. CDR3 coding DNA: TGCGCCAGCAGCCAAGTTCAGAACTATGGCTACACCTTC. This chain joins TRBV4-1 and TRBJ1-2; D remains ambiguous. V gave up 1 base and J gave up 2 bases, with 5 bases separating them. CDR1 is MGHRA and CDR2 is YSYEKL in the germline V gene. The CDR3 has 13 amino acids.

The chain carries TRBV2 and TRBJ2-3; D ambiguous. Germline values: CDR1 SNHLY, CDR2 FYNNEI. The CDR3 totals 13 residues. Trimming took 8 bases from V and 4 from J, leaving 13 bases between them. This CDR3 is CASLLLPPDTQYF. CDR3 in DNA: TGTGCCAGCCTGCTCCTACCCCCAGATACGCAGTATTTT.

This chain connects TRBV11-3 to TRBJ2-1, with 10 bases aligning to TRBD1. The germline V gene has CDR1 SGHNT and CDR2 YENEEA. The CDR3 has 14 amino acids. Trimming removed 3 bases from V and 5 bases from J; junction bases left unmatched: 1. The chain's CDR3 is CASSFGQGDNEQFF. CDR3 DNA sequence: TGTGCCAGCAGCTTCGGACAGGGGGACAATGAGCAGTTCTTC.

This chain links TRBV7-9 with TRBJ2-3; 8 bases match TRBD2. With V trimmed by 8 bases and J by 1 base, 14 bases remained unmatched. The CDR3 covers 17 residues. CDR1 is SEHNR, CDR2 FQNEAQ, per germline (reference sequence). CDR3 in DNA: TGTGCCAGCCTGACCCCGGGGGGGTCTGTTGGCACAGATACGCAGTATTTT. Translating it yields CASLTPGGSVGTDTQYF.

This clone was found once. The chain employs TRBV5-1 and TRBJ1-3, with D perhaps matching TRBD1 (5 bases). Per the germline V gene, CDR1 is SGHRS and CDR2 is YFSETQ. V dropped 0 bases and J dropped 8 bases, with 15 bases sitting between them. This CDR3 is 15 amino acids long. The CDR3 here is CASSLALSAGDTIYF. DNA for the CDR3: TGCGCCAGCAGCTTGGCCCTCAGCGCGGGGGACACCATATATTTT.

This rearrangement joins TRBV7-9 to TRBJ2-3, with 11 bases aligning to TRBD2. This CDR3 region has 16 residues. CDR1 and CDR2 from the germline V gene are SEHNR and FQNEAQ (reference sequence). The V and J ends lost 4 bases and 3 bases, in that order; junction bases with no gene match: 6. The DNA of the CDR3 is TGTGCCAGCAGCTCCAGACTAGCGGGATTAACAGATACGCAGTATTTT. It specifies CASSSRLAGLTDTQYF.

CDR3 in DNA: TGTGCCAGCAGCTTGGACCCGCTAGAGGCCCAAGAGACCCAGTACTTC. It translates to CASSLDPLEAQETQYF. The rearrangement links TRBV5-4 to TRBJ2-5, with D unclear. The germline V gene has CDR1 SGHNT and CDR2 YYREEE (reference sequence). Deletions cut 0 bases from V and 1 base from J, with 13 bases between. This CDR3 has 16 residues.

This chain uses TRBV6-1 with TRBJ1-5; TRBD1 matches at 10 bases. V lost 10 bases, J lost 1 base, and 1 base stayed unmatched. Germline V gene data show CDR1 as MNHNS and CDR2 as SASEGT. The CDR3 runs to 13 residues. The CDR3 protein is CATGQGSNQPQHF. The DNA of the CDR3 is TGTGCCACGGGACAGGGGAGCAATCAGCCCCAGCATTTT.

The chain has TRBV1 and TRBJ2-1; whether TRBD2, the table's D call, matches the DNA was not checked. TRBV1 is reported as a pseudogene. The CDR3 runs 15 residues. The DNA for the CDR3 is TGCACCAGCAGCCAATTGGGGGGGCCTTACAATGAGCAGTTCTTC. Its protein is CTSSQLGGPYNEQFF.

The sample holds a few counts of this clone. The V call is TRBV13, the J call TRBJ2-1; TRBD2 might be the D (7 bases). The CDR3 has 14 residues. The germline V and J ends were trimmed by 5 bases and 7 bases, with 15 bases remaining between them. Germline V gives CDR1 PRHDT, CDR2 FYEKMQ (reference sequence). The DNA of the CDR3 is TGTGCCAGCAGCACTCGGGGGGCGGGGAATGAGCAGTTCTTC. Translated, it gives CASSTRGAGNEQFF.